This is a list of T cell receptor beta chains from one sample in a study of T-cell reconstitution after alpha-beta-depleted transplantation in children. TCRdb analysed the PCR reads with MiXCR anew, one entry per CDR3 protein. The sample shows hundreds of thousands of distinct CDR3 sequences, about 12% of them seen only once. Source: PBMCs, taken before TCRalphabeta/CD19-depleted stem cell transplant. These receptors originate from a girl aged 2-10 years with congenital amegakaryocytic thrombocytopenia, due to receive a stem cell transplant. Each CDR3 is given with its conserved first and last residue. A D gene is named only where the DNA matches it firmly. Expanded clones are given a class, and other clones once, few, many or no size at all.

CDR3 length	clone size	D gene	V gene	J gene	CDR3 protein	CDR3 DNA
14	few	NA	TRBV15	TRBJ2-1	CATSTRTNYNEQFF	TGTGCCACCAGCACCAGGACCAACTACAATGAGCAGTTCTTC
13	many	NA	TRBV11-1	TRBJ1-2	CASSLKGGYGYTF	TGTGCCAGCAGCTTGAAAGGGGGCTATGGCTACACCTTC
14	NA	TRBD2	TRBV3-1	TRBJ2-7	CASSQSAPSGPIYF	TGTGCCAGCAGCCAAAGTGCTCCTAGCGGCCCCATTTACTTC
13	few	NA	TRBV6-1	TRBJ2-7	CASGISGTYEQYF	TGTGCCAGCGGCATTAGCGGAACCTACGAGCAGTACTTC
16	many	TRBD2	TRBV15	TRBJ2-1	CATIGTGGSSYNEQFF	TGTGCCACCATCGGAACGGGAGGTAGCTCCTACAATGAGCAGTTCTTC
14	many	NA	TRBV7-6	TRBJ2-5	CASSSLSGPETQYF	TGTGCCAGCAGCTCATTGTCGGGGCCAGAGACCCAGTACTTC
15	many	NA	TRBV5-1	TRBJ1-3	CASSFVGSSGNTIYF	TGCGCCAGCAGCTTCGTAGGGAGCTCTGGAAACACCATATATTTT
14	few	TRBD2	TRBV3-1	TRBJ2-7	CASSKTGRAFEQYF	TGTGCCAGCAGCAAAACCGGGAGGGCGTTCGAGCAGTACTTC
17	NA	TRBD2	TRBV4-1	TRBJ2-1	CASSQVTSGRLKGEQFF	TGCGCCAGCAGCCAAGTCACTAGCGGGAGGTTGAAGGGTGAGCAGTTCTTC
17	NA	TRBD2	TRBV11-2	TRBJ2-1	CASSLRGAGAQYNEQFF	TGTGCCAGCAGCCTAAGAGGAGCGGGAGCCCAATACAATGAGCAGTTCTTC
15	many	TRBD1	TRBV12-3/TRBV12-4	TRBJ2-7	CASSAISGTGGEQYF	TGTGCCAGCAGTGCAATCAGCGGGACAGGGGGGGAGCAGTACTTC
14	few	NA	TRBV20-1	TRBJ1-1	CSAGKQGMNTEAFF	TGCAGTGCTGGTAAACAGGGCATGAACACTGAAGCTTTCTTT
16	few	TRBD2	TRBV5-1	TRBJ2-5	CASSLATSAGEETQYF	TGCGCCAGCAGCTTGGCCACTAGCGCGGGAGAAGAGACCCAGTACTTC
14	many	NA	TRBV10-3	TRBJ2-7	CAISGDDGVYEQYF	TGTGCCATCAGCGGGGATGACGGGGTCTACGAGCAGTACTTC
15	few	TRBD1	TRBV11-2	TRBJ2-7	CASTKWTGNDDEQYF	TGTGCCAGCACGAAGTGGACAGGGAATGACGACGAGCAGTACTTC
14	NA	NA	TRBV20-1	TRBJ1-2	CSAAEFAGAFGYTF	TGCAGTGCCGCAGAATTTGCGGGGGCGTTTGGCTACACCTTC
12	many	NA	TRBV3-1	TRBJ2-5	CASSQARGTQYF	TGTGCCAGCAGCCAAGCGCGCGGGACCCAGTACTTC
13	many	NA	TRBV20-1	TRBJ2-5	CSARSKDKETQYF	TGCAGTGCTAGATCGAAGGACAAAGAGACCCAGTACTTC
16	many	NA	TRBV5-1	TRBJ1-1	CASSLVGMGLNTEAFF	TGCGCCAGCAGCTTGGTTGGGATGGGCCTGAACACTGAAGCTTTCTTT
11	many	NA	TRBV10-2	TRBJ2-7	CATWSGNEQYF	TGCGCCACCTGGTCGGGGAACGAGCAGTACTTC
14	many	NA	TRBV12-3/TRBV12-4	TRBJ1-6	CASGTGLHNSPLHF	TGTGCCAGTGGAACAGGTTTACATAATTCACCCCTCCACTTT
18	few	TRBD2	TRBV4-1	TRBJ2-5	CASSQRGLAGGPVKTQYF	TGCGCCAGCAGCCAAAGAGGACTAGCGGGAGGGCCGGTCAAGACCCAGTACTTC
15	many	NA	TRBV7-9	TRBJ1-1	CASSFPREGGTEAFF	TGTGCCAGCAGCTTTCCCAGGGAGGGGGGCACTGAAGCTTTCTTT
16	few	TRBD1	TRBV12-3/TRBV12-4	TRBJ2-2	CASSFVGQGLGGELFF	TGTGCCAGCAGTTTCGTCGGACAGGGGTTGGGCGGGGAGCTGTTTTTT
14	NA	TRBD1	TRBV6-2/TRBV6-3	TRBJ1-2	CASSYQGQGDGYTF	TGTGCCAGCAGTTACCAGGGACAGGGGGATGGCTACACCTTC
15	few	NA	TRBV11-2	TRBJ2-1	CASSTWTAGGNEQFF	TGTGCCAGCAGCACCTGGACAGCCGGAGGGAATGAGCAGTTCTTC
11	many	NA	TRBV12-5	TRBJ2-7	CASGFRTEQYF	TGTGCTAGTGGTTTTCGGACCGAGCAGTACTTC
15	many	NA	TRBV3-1	TRBJ2-7	CASSQGQGIRYEQYF	TGTGCCAGCAGCCAAGGCCAGGGTATTAGGTACGAGCAGTACTTC
16	many	TRBD2	TRBV3-1	TRBJ2-5	CASSQVRLAGSETQYF	TGTGCCAGCAGCCAAGTTAGGCTAGCGGGATCAGAGACCCAGTACTTC
13	few	NA	TRBV9	TRBJ1-2	CASSVIRGGGYPF	TGTGCCAGCAGCGTAATCAGGGGAGGTGGCTACCCCTTC
14	few	NA	TRBV18	TRBJ2-5	CASSLDVFQETQYF	TGTGCCAGCTCACTGGACGTCTTCCAAGAGACCCAGTACTTC
14	NA	NA	TRBV6-5	TRBJ1-1	CASSYANRNTEAFF	TGTGCCAGCAGTTACGCTAACAGGAACACTGAAGCTTTCTTT
15	NA	TRBD2	TRBV6-2/TRBV6-3	TRBJ2-5	CASSRCGSDKETQYF	TGTGCCAGCAGTCGGTGCGGGAGCGATAAAGAGACCCAGTACTTC
22	NA	NA	TRBV11-2	TRBJ2-1	CASSLEGTGSRTSGGRWNEQFF	TGTGCCAGCAGCTTAGAAGGGACAGGGAGCCGGACTAGCGGAGGCAGGTGGAATGAGCAGTTCTTC
15	NA	NA	TRBV30	TRBJ2-1	CAWLPLEEYYNEQFF	TGTGCCTGGCTACCTCTAGAGGAATACTACAATGAGCAGTTCTTC
13	many	NA	TRBV20-1	TRBJ2-5	CSARPGSAETQYF	TGCAGTGCTAGGCCGGGGTCGGCAGAGACCCAGTACTTC
13	many	NA	TRBV12-3/TRBV12-4	TRBJ2-2	CASSSSNSGELFF	TGTGCCAGCAGTTCCTCTAATTCCGGGGAGCTGTTTTTT
15	NA	TRBD2	TRBV7-2	TRBJ2-1	CASSVTSGTYNEQFF	TGTGCCAGCAGCGTAACTAGCGGTACCTACAATGAGCAGTTCTTC
15	many	TRBD2	TRBV29-1	TRBJ2-1	CSVASTSGIYNEQFF	TGCAGCGTCGCGTCGACTAGCGGTATCTACAATGAGCAGTTCTTC
18	NA	NA	TRBV20-1	TRBJ2-5	CSARPRLAKYLHQETQYF	TGCAGTGCTAGACCCCGGCTAGCGAAATACCTACACCAAGAGACCCAGTACTTC
12	NA	NA	TRBV20-1	TRBJ2-7	CSARVGDYEQYF	TGCAGTGCGCGGGTCGGAGACTACGAGCAGTACTTC
14	many	NA	TRBV20-1	TRBJ2-6	CSARLGRGANVLTF	TGCAGTGCTAGGTTGGGAAGGGGGGCCAACGTCCTGACTTTC
13	many	NA	TRBV12-3/TRBV12-4	TRBJ1-4	CASSLRQDEKLFF	TGTGCCAGCAGTTTAAGACAGGATGAAAAACTGTTTTTT
14	many	NA	TRBV5-6	TRBJ2-4	CASSRSLTKNIQYF	TGTGCCAGCAGTCGCAGCCTGACCAAAAACATTCAGTACTTC
14	many	NA	TRBV7-2	TRBJ2-5	CASSQGWASETQYF	TGTGCCAGCAGCCAAGGATGGGCCTCAGAGACCCAGTACTTC
13	NA	NA	TRBV21-1	TRBJ1-4	CASSSRVGEKLFF	TGTGCCAGCAGCTCCCGCGTGGGTGAAAAACTGTTTTTT
16	NA	TRBD2	TRBV7-9	TRBJ2-1	CASSSTGTSVYNEHFF	TGTGCCAGCAGCTCCACCGGGACTAGCGTGTACAATGAGCATTTCTTC
13	many	TRBD1	TRBV7-9	TRBJ1-4	CASSATQGQKLFF	TGTGCCAGCAGCGCCACACAGGGGCAAAAACTGTTTTTT
17	many	TRBD2	TRBV5-1	TRBJ2-1	CASSAATSGRIYNEQFF	TGCGCCAGCAGCGCGGCGACTAGCGGGAGGATCTACAATGAGCAGTTCTTC
15	NA	NA	TRBV5-1	TRBJ1-5	CASSISGQGNQPQHF	TGCGCCAGCAGCATCTCCGGGCAGGGCAATCAGCCCCAGCATTTT
15	NA	NA	TRBV7-8	TRBJ2-5	CASSLVAGRRETQYF	TGTGCCAGCAGCTTAGTTGCAGGGCGGAGGGAGACCCAGTACTTC
14	few	NA	TRBV3-1	TRBJ2-7	CASSQGRLVHEQYF	TGTGCCAGCAGCCAAGGGCGACTAGTCCACGAGCAGTACTTC
17	many	NA	TRBV5-1	TRBJ2-1	CASSLTSRWDTYNEQFF	TGCGCCAGCAGCTTGACCTCCCGTTGGGACACCTACAATGAGCAGTTCTTC
16	many	TRBD2	TRBV5-4	TRBJ2-7	CASSLYGTSGMREQYF	TGTGCCAGCAGCTTGTATGGGACTAGCGGGATGAGAGAGCAGTACTTC
14	many	TRBD2	TRBV6-5	TRBJ2-7	CASSSAGESHEQYF	TGTGCCAGCAGTTCGGCGGGAGAGTCCCACGAGCAGTACTTC
16	NA	TRBD1	TRBV5-1	TRBJ2-7	CASSTGQGPSEDEQYF	TGCGCCAGCAGCACGGGACAGGGGCCTTCGGAAGACGAGCAGTACTTC
14	few	TRBD1	TRBV2	TRBJ1-4	CASRGQVVSEKLFF	TGTGCCAGCAGAGGACAGGTCGTTTCTGAAAAACTGTTTTTT
14	NA	NA	TRBV12-3/TRBV12-4	TRBJ2-5	CASSPVPREETQYF	TGTGCCAGCAGTCCAGTCCCCCGGGAGGAGACCCAGTACTTC
17	many	TRBD2	TRBV12-3/TRBV12-4	TRBJ2-1	CASRRETSGVAYNEQFF	TGTGCCAGCAGAAGAGAGACTAGCGGGGTCGCCTACAATGAGCAGTTCTTC